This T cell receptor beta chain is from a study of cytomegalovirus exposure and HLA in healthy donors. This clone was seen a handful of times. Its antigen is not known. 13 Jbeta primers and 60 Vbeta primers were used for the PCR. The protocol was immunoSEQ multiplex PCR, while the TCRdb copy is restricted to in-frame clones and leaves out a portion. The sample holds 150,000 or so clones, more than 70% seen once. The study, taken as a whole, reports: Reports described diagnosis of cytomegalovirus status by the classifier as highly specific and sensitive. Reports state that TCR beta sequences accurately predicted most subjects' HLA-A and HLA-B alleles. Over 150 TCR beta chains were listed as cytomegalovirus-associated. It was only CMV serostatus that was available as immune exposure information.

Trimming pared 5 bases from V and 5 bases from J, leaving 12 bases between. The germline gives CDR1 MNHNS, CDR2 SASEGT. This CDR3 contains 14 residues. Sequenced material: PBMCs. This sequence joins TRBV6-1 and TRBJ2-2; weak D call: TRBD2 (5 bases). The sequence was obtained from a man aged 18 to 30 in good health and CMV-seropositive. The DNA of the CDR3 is TGTGCCAGCAGTACTAGAATGGATACCGGGGAGCTGTTTTTT. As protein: CASSTRMDTGELFF.